A selection of T cell receptor beta chains follows, all from one sample in a study of radiation and T cells in renal cell carcinoma. TCRdb's copy holds only in-frame clones and misses some; the assay was immunoSEQ multiplex PCR. The table has some 150,000 clones, around 78% seen once. This specimen was blood, taken from a patient whose treatment included radiotherapy and nephrectomy. The receptors were gathered from a woman aged 45-60 years with renal cell carcinoma. Both conserved end residues are part of each CDR3. A D gene is named only where the DNA matches it firmly. Where a row states a size, it is once, few, many or the class of an expanded clone; other rows omit it.

v_gene: TRBV4-1; j_gene: TRBJ1-4; d_gene: .; abundance: .; CDR3nt: TGCGCCAGCAGCCAAGATAACGCCCCAGGGCAGGGAAAACTGTTTTTT; CDR3aa: CASSQDNAPGQGKLFF
v_gene: TRBV7-9; j_gene: TRBJ2-4; d_gene: .; abundance: .; CDR3nt: TGTGCCAGCAGCTTAGTGGGGGCACGGCAAAACATTCAGTACTTC; CDR3aa: CASSLVGARQNIQYF
v_gene: TRBV10-3; j_gene: TRBJ1-1; d_gene: TRBD1; abundance: .; CDR3nt: TGTGCCATCAGTGAGCCTCTCTCCGGGACAGGGATCACTGAAGCTTTCTTT; CDR3aa: CAISEPLSGTGITEAFF
v_gene: TRBV6-5; j_gene: TRBJ1-2; d_gene: .; abundance: .; CDR3nt: TGTGCCAGCAACGGGGTCTATGGCTACACCTTC; CDR3aa: CASNGVYGYTF
v_gene: TRBV20-1; j_gene: TRBJ2-5; d_gene: .; abundance: few; CDR3nt: TGCAGTGCTAGAGACGAAGAGACCCAGTACTTC; CDR3aa: CSARDEETQYF
v_gene: TRBV5-6; j_gene: TRBJ2-7; d_gene: .; abundance: .; CDR3nt: TGTGCCAGCAGCTTGGCCGTCTACGAGCAGTACTTC; CDR3aa: CASSLAVYEQYF
v_gene: TRBV27; j_gene: TRBJ2-7; d_gene: .; abundance: .; CDR3nt: TGTGCCAGCAGTCCCCAGTATGCCAGGGGTAACTACGAGCAGTACTTC; CDR3aa: CASSPQYARGNYEQYF
v_gene: TRBV7-2; j_gene: TRBJ1-1; d_gene: .; abundance: few; CDR3nt: TGTGCCAGCCAGGGTAGGGGTCTCGGGAACACTGAAGCTTTCTTT; CDR3aa: CASQGRGLGNTEAFF
v_gene: TRBV20-1; j_gene: TRBJ2-1; d_gene: .; abundance: .; CDR3nt: TGCAGTGCTAGATTGGATGAGCAGTTCTTC; CDR3aa: CSARLDEQFF
v_gene: TRBV30; j_gene: TRBJ1-1; d_gene: TRBD1; abundance: few; CDR3nt: TGTGCCTGGAGTCGACAGGGGGGGACTGAAGCTTTCTTT; CDR3aa: CAWSRQGGTEAFF
v_gene: TRBV5-1; j_gene: TRBJ1-1; d_gene: TRBD1; abundance: .; CDR3nt: TGCGCCAGCAGCTTGGACAGGGGTAAGGGTGAAGCTTTCTTT; CDR3aa: CASSLDRGKGEAFF
v_gene: TRBV5-4; j_gene: TRBJ2-5; d_gene: TRBD1; abundance: few; CDR3nt: TGTGCCGGGCGGGACAGGGGGGGAGAGACCCAGTACTTC; CDR3aa: CAGRDRGGETQYF
v_gene: TRBV30; j_gene: TRBJ2-7; d_gene: TRBD1; abundance: .; CDR3nt: TGTGCCTGGAGTGGGGTAGGACAGGCCGCAACCTACGAGCAGTACTTC; CDR3aa: CAWSGVGQAATYEQYF
v_gene: TRBV6-5; j_gene: TRBJ2-1; d_gene: TRBD2; abundance: .; CDR3nt: TGTGCCAGCAGTTACGGGGCCCTAGCGGGATACAATGAGCAGTTCTTC; CDR3aa: CASSYGALAGYNEQFF
v_gene: TRBV5-4; j_gene: TRBJ1-2; d_gene: TRBD1; abundance: .; CDR3nt: TGTGCCAGCAGCACCACCGGACAGGAACTATCCTATGGCTACACCTTC; CDR3aa: CASSTTGQELSYGYTF
v_gene: TRBV6-1; j_gene: TRBJ2-5; d_gene: .; abundance: once; CDR3nt: TGTGCCAGCAGTGCAGGAGGGGTAGAGACCCAGTACTTC; CDR3aa: CASSAGGVETQYF
v_gene: TRBV29-1; j_gene: TRBJ2-1; d_gene: .; abundance: .; CDR3nt: TGCAGCGTGCCCCCTGCGGCCAATGAGCAGTTCTTC; CDR3aa: CSVPPAANEQFF
v_gene: TRBV4-1; j_gene: TRBJ2-7; d_gene: TRBD2; abundance: .; CDR3nt: TGCGCCAGCAGCCAAAGCGGGAGTGGGACCTACGAGCAGTACTTC; CDR3aa: CASSQSGSGTYEQYF
v_gene: TRBV30; j_gene: TRBJ2-7; d_gene: .; abundance: .; CDR3nt: TGTGCCTGGAGAGGACAGAGGCTCTACGAGCAGTACTTC; CDR3aa: CAWRGQRLYEQYF
v_gene: TRBV9; j_gene: TRBJ1-2; d_gene: .; abundance: .; CDR3nt: TGTGCCAGCAGCGTAGCCGCTCGGGGCTACACCTTC; CDR3aa: CASSVAARGYTF
v_gene: TRBV19; j_gene: TRBJ1-2; d_gene: .; abundance: .; CDR3nt: TGTGCCAGTAGTATCGGCGGAGGCGGGGTGGATGGCTACACCTTC; CDR3aa: CASSIGGGGVDGYTF
v_gene: TRBV7-9; j_gene: TRBJ2-7; d_gene: .; abundance: .; CDR3nt: TGTGCCAGCAGCCAAGAGGGTGGGGAGCCGACTGGCGAGCAGTACTTC; CDR3aa: CASSQEGGEPTGEQYF
v_gene: TRBV6-5; j_gene: TRBJ2-7; d_gene: .; abundance: .; CDR3nt: TGTGCCAGTCGATTGGAGGGCTCCTACGAGCAGTACTTC; CDR3aa: CASRLEGSYEQYF
v_gene: TRBV7-8; j_gene: TRBJ2-1; d_gene: .; abundance: .; CDR3nt: TGTGCCAGCAGCGAGGGATTCAATGAGCAGTTCTTC; CDR3aa: CASSEGFNEQFF
v_gene: TRBV19; j_gene: TRBJ2-7; d_gene: TRBD2; abundance: .; CDR3nt: TGTGCCAGTAGTATTCTAGCGGGACGCACCTACGAGCAGTACTTC; CDR3aa: CASSILAGRTYEQYF
v_gene: TRBV5-1; j_gene: TRBJ1-1; d_gene: .; abundance: .; CDR3nt: TGCGCCAGCAGCCAGGCCGGGTCGGAGACTGAAGCTTTCTTT; CDR3aa: CASSQAGSETEAFF
v_gene: TRBV9; j_gene: TRBJ1-3; d_gene: .; abundance: once; CDR3nt: TGTGCCAGCAGCGTAGGAGTTCCTGGAAACACCATATATTTT; CDR3aa: CASSVGVPGNTIYF
v_gene: TRBV20-1; j_gene: TRBJ1-2; d_gene: .; abundance: .; CDR3nt: TGCACACCGGGAGCGGGCTATGGCTACACCTTC; CDR3aa: CTPGAGYGYTF
v_gene: TRBV5-6; j_gene: TRBJ1-4; d_gene: TRBD1; abundance: .; CDR3nt: TGTGCCAGCAGCTCGGGGCCCGGGACAGGGGCTAATGAAAAACTGTTTTTT; CDR3aa: CASSSGPGTGANEKLFF
v_gene: TRBV6-1; j_gene: TRBJ1-3; d_gene: .; abundance: .; CDR3nt: TGTGCCAGCGGAGGGGTTTCCGGAAACACCATATATTTT; CDR3aa: CASGGVSGNTIYF
v_gene: TRBV19; j_gene: TRBJ1-1; d_gene: .; abundance: few; CDR3nt: TGTGCCAGTAGTACGCAGGCGAACACTGAAGCTTTCTTT; CDR3aa: CASSTQANTEAFF
v_gene: TRBV7-9; j_gene: TRBJ1-1; d_gene: .; abundance: .; CDR3nt: TGTGCCAGCAGCTTATTGTCCCAGGGTGAAGCTTTCTTT; CDR3aa: CASSLLSQGEAFF
v_gene: TRBV7-9; j_gene: TRBJ1-1; d_gene: .; abundance: .; CDR3nt: TGTGCCAGCAGGCCTCCGTGGGACACTGAAGCTTTCTTT; CDR3aa: CASRPPWDTEAFF
v_gene: TRBV7-8; j_gene: TRBJ1-5; d_gene: .; abundance: .; CDR3nt: TGTGCCAGCAGCTTATTCGGGGACCGCCGTCAGCCCCAGCATTTT; CDR3aa: CASSLFGDRRQPQHF
v_gene: TRBV27; j_gene: TRBJ1-5; d_gene: .; abundance: .; CDR3nt: TGTGCCAGCAGTTTGGGCCTTGATAGCAATCAGCCCCAGCATTTT; CDR3aa: CASSLGLDSNQPQHF
v_gene: TRBV4-3; j_gene: TRBJ1-5; d_gene: TRBD1; abundance: once; CDR3nt: TGCGCCAGCAGCCAATCATTGGGTGGGGACAGGGGAGATCAGCCCCAGCATTTT; CDR3aa: CASSQSLGGDRGDQPQHF
v_gene: TRBV5-1; j_gene: TRBJ1-1; d_gene: .; abundance: few; CDR3nt: TGCGCCAGTAGGCCCTCGAACACTGAAGCTTTCTTT; CDR3aa: CASRPSNTEAFF
v_gene: TRBV11-2; j_gene: TRBJ1-2; d_gene: TRBD1; abundance: .; CDR3nt: TGTGCCAGCAGGAGGGGAGGGACAGGGGTTAATGGCTACACCTTC; CDR3aa: CASRRGGTGVNGYTF
v_gene: TRBV15; j_gene: TRBJ2-1; d_gene: TRBD2; abundance: .; CDR3nt: TGTGCCACCAGCAGAGACTATAGCGGGGCGGAGCAGTTCTTC; CDR3aa: CATSRDYSGAEQFF
v_gene: TRBV7-8; j_gene: TRBJ1-4; d_gene: .; abundance: few; CDR3nt: TGTGCCAGCAGCTTAAATATAGGTGGCGAAAAACTGTTTTTT; CDR3aa: CASSLNIGGEKLFF
v_gene: TRBV7-9; j_gene: TRBJ2-7; d_gene: TRBD1; abundance: .; CDR3nt: TGTGCCAGCCTCGGGACAGCGACCTACGAGCAGTACTTC; CDR3aa: CASLGTATYEQYF
v_gene: TRBV7-9; j_gene: TRBJ1-2; d_gene: .; abundance: .; CDR3nt: TGTGCCAGCAGCGTTTCAGGGATCCCTAACTATGGCTACACCTTC; CDR3aa: CASSVSGIPNYGYTF
v_gene: TRBV12-2; j_gene: TRBJ2-7; d_gene: .; abundance: .; CDR3nt: TGTGCAGGTCCGGGACTAGCGGGAGATGTTACCTACGAGCAGTACTTC; CDR3aa: CAGPGLAGDVTYEQYF
v_gene: TRBV27; j_gene: TRBJ1-2; d_gene: .; abundance: few; CDR3nt: TGTGCCAGCACCAGAGGGGACGGTTCATATGGCTACACCTTC; CDR3aa: CASTRGDGSYGYTF
v_gene: TRBV5-1; j_gene: TRBJ2-5; d_gene: TRBD1; abundance: .; CDR3nt: TGCGCCAGCAGCTCCCTAATAACCGGGACAGGATTACAAGAGACCCAGTACTTC; CDR3aa: CASSSLITGTGLQETQYF
v_gene: TRBV5-1; j_gene: TRBJ2-1; d_gene: .; abundance: .; CDR3nt: TGCGCCAGCAGTTCCGGAGCCAGGGTTCTTGCGGCCAATGAGCAGTTCTTC; CDR3aa: CASSSGARVLAANEQFF
v_gene: TRBV7-2; j_gene: TRBJ2-5; d_gene: .; abundance: .; CDR3nt: TGTGCCAGCAGCTTCCCCAGGGAAGAGACCCAGTACTTC; CDR3aa: CASSFPREETQYF
v_gene: TRBV5-1; j_gene: TRBJ2-1; d_gene: .; abundance: .; CDR3nt: TGCGCCAGCAGCTTGGGGACAGGGAGGGATGAGCAGTTCTTC; CDR3aa: CASSLGTGRDEQFF
v_gene: TRBV5-6; j_gene: TRBJ2-5; d_gene: .; abundance: .; CDR3nt: TGTGCCAGCAGCTTGGGCCAGCGGGAGACCCAGTACTTC; CDR3aa: CASSLGQRETQYF
v_gene: TRBV6-5; j_gene: TRBJ2-7; d_gene: .; abundance: .; CDR3nt: TGTGCCAGCAGTTACCCACGCCCCGGCGAGCAGTACTTC; CDR3aa: CASSYPRPGEQYF
v_gene: TRBV19; j_gene: TRBJ1-2; d_gene: .; abundance: .; CDR3nt: TGTGCCAGTGGGACGGTTAACTATGGCTACACCTTC; CDR3aa: CASGTVNYGYTF
v_gene: TRBV5-1; j_gene: TRBJ1-1; d_gene: .; abundance: .; CDR3nt: TGCGCCAGCAGCGCGAAGGGATGGAACACTGAAGCTTTCTTT; CDR3aa: CASSAKGWNTEAFF
v_gene: TRBV7-2; j_gene: TRBJ1-1; d_gene: .; abundance: few; CDR3nt: TGTGCCAGCAGCTTATCAACCTCGGGCGGAAGGGAAGCTTTCTTT; CDR3aa: CASSLSTSGGREAFF